The 8 T cell receptor beta chains given below trace back to one sample, sequenced in a study of cytomegalovirus exposure and HLA in healthy donors. Vbeta (60) and Jbeta (13) primers were used in the PCR. Some clones are missing from TCRdb's copy, which holds only in-frame ones; the method was immunoSEQ multiplex PCR. The sample contains some 190,000 clones, roughly 77% of which appear only once. The sample taken for sequencing was PBMCs. The receptors derive from a woman aged 50 to 60 in good health and CMV-seronegative.

V and J are TRBV29-1 and TRBJ2-1; weak D call: TRBD2 (5 bases). This CDR3 is built from 12 residues. In germline, CDR1 is SQVTM, CDR2 ANQGSEA. V was cut by 8 bases and J by 1 base, with 9 bases left in between. DNA for the CDR3: TGCAGCTCTAGGACTTCCTACAATGAGCAGTTCTTC. It yields the protein CSSRTSYNEQFF.

This chain uses TRBV18 with TRBJ1-6, with D unresolved. The germline CDR1 and CDR2 sequences are KGHSH and LQKENI. Trimming cost V 5 bases and J 8 bases, with 13 bases left between them. This CDR3 is 14 amino acids long. The CDR3 sequence: CASSVNLEDSPLHF. Here the CDR3 DNA reads TGTGCCAGCTCAGTCAACTTAGAAGATTCACCCCTCCACTTT.

The V call is TRBV7-2, the J call TRBJ1-2; the match to TRBD1 covers 8 bases. The CDR3 runs 14 residues. V gave up 5 bases and J gave up 4 bases; unmatched junction bases: 6. Germline V CDR1 and CDR2: SGHTA, FQGNSA. CDR3 protein: CASSPSTGVYGYTF. As DNA, the CDR3 is TGTGCCAGCAGCCCGTCGACAGGGGTCTATGGCTACACCTTC.

This clone was picked up one time. The rearrangement joins TRBV5-4 to TRBJ1-2, with TRBD1 matching 10 bases. The CDR3 spans 15 residues. Unmatched junction bases numbered 5, after V lost 3 bases and J lost 3 bases. Germline loops: CDR1 SGHNT, CDR2 YYREEE (reference sequence). The CDR3 DNA sequence: TGTGCCAGCAGCTCCAAGGACAGGGGGGACTATGGCTACACCTTC. This gives the protein CASSSKDRGDYGYTF. The full variable domain, completed using reference TRBV5-4 and TRBJ1-2, is ETGVTQSPTHLIKTRGQQVTLRCSSQSGHNTVSWYQQALGQGPQFIFQYYREEENGRGNFPPRFSGLQFPNYSSELNVNALELDDSALYLCASSSKDRGDYGYTFGSGTRLTVV.

This clone was seen once. Here the CDR3 reads CASSLGQSNYGYTF. For the CDR3, the DNA is TGTGCCAGCAGTCTCGGACAGTCGAACTATGGCTACACCTTC. The rearrangement links TRBV6-1 to TRBJ1-2, with TRBD1 as a possible D gene (6 bases). V was cut by 5 bases and J by 2 bases, with 12 bases left in between. The length of the CDR3 is 14 residues. The V gene's germline CDR1 is MNHNS and CDR2 SASEGT.

The chain links TRBV6-4 to TRBJ2-5; 7 positions agree with TRBD2. Germline CDR1 MRHNA, CDR2 SNTAGT. V lost 4 bases and J lost 5; bases outside the gene matches: 4. This CDR3 region has 13 residues. The CDR3, as DNA: TGTGCCAGCAGTGCCCAAGCGGGGGAGACCCAGTACTTC. Translation gives CASSAQAGETQYF.

Written as DNA, the CDR3 is TGTGCCAGCAGCCAAGGGGGGGGGAGTCCTTCCAAAAACATTCAGTACTTC. Translated, it gives CASSQGGGSPSKNIQYF. The genes are TRBV4-2 and TRBJ2-4; TRBD2 agrees at 7 bases. The CDR3 sequence is 17 residues long. Germline lookup yields CDR1 LGHNA and CDR2 YNFKEQ. V shed 1 base and J 2 bases; nucleotides not matched to a gene: 8.

CDR3 sequence (DNA): TGCGCCAGCAGCTTGGTAGGGGCGGACAATGAGCAGTTCTTC. It yields the protein CASSLVGADNEQFF. V is TRBV5-1 and J is TRBJ2-1, with D possibly TRBD1 on 5 matching bases. The length of the CDR3 is 14 residues. V was pared by 0 bases and J by 5 bases, with 9 bases between. The V gene's germline CDR1 is SGHRS and CDR2 YFSETQ.